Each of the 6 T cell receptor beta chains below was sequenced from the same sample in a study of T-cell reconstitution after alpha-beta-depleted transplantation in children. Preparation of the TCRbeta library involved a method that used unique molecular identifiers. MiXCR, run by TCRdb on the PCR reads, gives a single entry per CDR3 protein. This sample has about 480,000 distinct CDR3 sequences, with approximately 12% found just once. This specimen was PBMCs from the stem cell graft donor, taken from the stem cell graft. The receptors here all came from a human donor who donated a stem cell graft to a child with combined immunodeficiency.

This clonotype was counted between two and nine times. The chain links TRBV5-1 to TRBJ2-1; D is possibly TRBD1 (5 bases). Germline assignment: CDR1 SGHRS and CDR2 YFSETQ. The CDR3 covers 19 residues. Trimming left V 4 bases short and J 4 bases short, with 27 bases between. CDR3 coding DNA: TGCGCCAGCAGCACCCCGACTGGGCGGACACCCTTCTCTTACAATGAGCAGTTCTTC. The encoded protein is CASSTPTGRTPFSYNEQFF.

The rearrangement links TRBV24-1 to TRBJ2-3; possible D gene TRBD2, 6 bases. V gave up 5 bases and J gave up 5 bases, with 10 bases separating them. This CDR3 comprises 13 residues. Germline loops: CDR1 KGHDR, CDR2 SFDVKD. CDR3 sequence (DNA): TGTGCCACCAGTGTCGGGGGTGGAGATACGCAGTATTTT. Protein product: CATSVGGGDTQYF.

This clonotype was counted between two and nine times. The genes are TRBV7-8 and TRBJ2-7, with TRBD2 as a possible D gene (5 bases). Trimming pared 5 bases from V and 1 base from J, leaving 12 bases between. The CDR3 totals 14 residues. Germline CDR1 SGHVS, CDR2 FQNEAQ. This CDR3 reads CASSEEGGSYEQYF. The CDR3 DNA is TGTGCCAGCAGCGAAGAGGGTGGGTCCTACGAGCAGTACTTC.

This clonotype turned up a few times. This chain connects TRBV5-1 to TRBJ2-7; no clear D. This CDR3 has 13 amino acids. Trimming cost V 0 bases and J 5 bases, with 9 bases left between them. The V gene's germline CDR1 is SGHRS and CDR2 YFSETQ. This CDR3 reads CASSLAPGDEQYF. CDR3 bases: TGCGCCAGCAGCTTGGCCCCTGGGGACGAGCAGTACTTC.

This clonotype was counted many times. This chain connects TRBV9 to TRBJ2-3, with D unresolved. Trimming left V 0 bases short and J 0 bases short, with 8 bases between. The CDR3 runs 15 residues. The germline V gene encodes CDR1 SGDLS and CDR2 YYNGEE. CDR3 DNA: TGTGCCAGCAGCGTAGAATCTTATAGCACAGATACGCAGTATTTT. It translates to CASSVESYSTDTQYF.

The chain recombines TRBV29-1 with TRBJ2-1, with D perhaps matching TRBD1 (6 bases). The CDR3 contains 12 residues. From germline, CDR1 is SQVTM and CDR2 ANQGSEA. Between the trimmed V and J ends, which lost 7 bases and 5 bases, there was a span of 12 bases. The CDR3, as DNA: TGCAGCGCCGAGCACAGGGACAATGAGCAGTTCTTC. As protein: CSAEHRDNEQFF.